One sample yielded the 26 T cell receptor beta chains listed below, sequenced in a study of blood T cell repertoires in COVID-19. TCRdb's copy holds only in-frame clones and misses some; the assay was immunoSEQ multiplex PCR. In the table there are around 200,000 clones, less than 90% of which are singletons. What was sequenced was peripheral blood. These receptors came from a woman between 35 and 50 years old with acute or convalescent COVID-19.

The chain carries TRBV27 and TRBJ1-1, with 10 bases that match TRBD1. The CDR3 sequence is 17 residues long. V lost 6 bases to trimming and J lost 1 base; unmatched junction nucleotides: 11. Germline V gene data show CDR1 as MNHEY and CDR2 as SMNVEV (reference sequence). The CDR3 region is CASRGKKGTGANTEAFF. For the CDR3, the DNA is TGTGCCAGCAGGGGGAAAAAAGGGACAGGGGCGAACACTGAAGCTTTCTTT.

The chain recombines TRBV25-1 with TRBJ2-2, with TRBD2 as a possible D gene (5 bases). V lost 7 bases, J lost 0 bases, and 6 bases lay in between. There are 13 residues in the CDR3. Looked up from germline, CDR1 is MGHDK and CDR2 is SYGVNS. CDR3 loop: CASTSSNTGELFF. CDR3 sequence (DNA): TGTGCCAGCACTAGCTCGAACACCGGGGAGCTGTTTTTT.

This clone has only a few counts. The J gene is TRBJ1-4, the V gene TRBV20-1; D call uncertain. This CDR3 spans 14 amino acids. Germline-derived CDR1 and CDR2 are DFQATT and SNEGSKA (reference sequence). Trimming shortened V by 3 bases and J by 4 bases, and 12 bases separated the two germline ends. The DNA for the CDR3 is TGCAGTGCTAGTCCCGGGTCCGATAATGAAAAACTGTTTTTT. This translates into CSASPGSDNEKLFF.

In this sample, this clone turned up a few times. The chain links TRBV7-2 to TRBJ2-7, with D perhaps TRBD2 (5 bases). Trimming took 5 bases from V and 5 from J, leaving 19 bases between them. The CDR3 spans 15 residues. CDR1 is SGHTA, CDR2 FQGNSA, per germline. CDR3 in amino acids: CASSPTSGVLNEQYF. The DNA for the CDR3 is TGTGCCAGCAGCCCCACCTCCGGGGTGCTCAACGAGCAGTACTTC.

The V and J genes are TRBV27 and TRBJ2-2; D is undetermined. The CDR3 is 15 residues long. Germline values: CDR1 MNHEY, CDR2 SMNVEV (reference sequence). Trimming took 3 bases from V and 2 from J, leaving 10 bases between them. The CDR3 sequence: CASSFAARNTGELFF. CDR3 sequence (DNA): TGTGCCAGCAGTTTTGCGGCCAGAAACACCGGGGAGCTGTTTTTT.

The V call is TRBV7-8, the J call TRBJ2-1; D is undetermined. The CDR3 is 14 residues long. Germline V CDR1 and CDR2: SGHVS, FQNEAQ. Trimming shortened V by 0 bases and J by 9 bases, and 12 bases separated the two germline ends. The CDR3 bases are TGTGCCAGCAGCTTAGCCAGCAGCCGGAGTGAGCAGTTCTTC. This encodes CASSLASSRSEQFF.

The count of this clone is one. This chain connects TRBV25-1 to TRBJ2-1, with D unresolved. The germline gives CDR1 MGHDK, CDR2 SYGVNS. V was trimmed by 6 bases and J by 4 bases, leaving 16 bases between them. This CDR3 is built from 15 residues. CDR3: CASSDDSFYYNEQFF. CDR3 coding DNA: TGTGCCAGCAGCGACGACTCTTTTTATTACAATGAGCAGTTCTTC.

V usage is TRBV24-1 and J usage is TRBJ2-1; D perhaps matches TRBD1 (6 bases). Germline V lookup: CDR1 KGHDR, CDR2 SFDVKD. The CDR3 has 18 residues. V was trimmed by 2 bases and J by 8 bases, leaving 24 bases between them. CDR3 DNA: TGTGCCACCAGTGATTCCTATCCGGTGGTCAGGGGCGCGGATGAGCAGTTCTTC. Protein product: CATSDSYPVVRGADEQFF.

V is TRBV29-1 and J is TRBJ1-4, with D perhaps matching TRBD1 (5 bases). Trimming pared 6 bases from V and 8 bases from J, leaving 16 bases between. The CDR3 sequence is 13 residues long. Germline lookup yields CDR1 SQVTM and CDR2 ANQGSEA. The CDR3 spells CSVEEGAGEKLFF. Here the CDR3 DNA reads TGCAGCGTCGAGGAAGGGGCAGGAGAAAAACTGTTTTTT. Complete variable domain (other parts from reference TRBV29-1 and TRBJ1-4): SAVISQKPSRDICQRGTSLTIQCQVDSQVTMMFWYRQQPGQSLTLIATANQGSEATYESGFVIDKFPISRPNLTFSTLTVSNMSPEDSSIYLCSVEEGAGEKLFFGSGTQLSVL.

This chain joins TRBV7-2 and TRBJ2-7, with 9 positions matching TRBD1. Germline values: CDR1 SGHTA, CDR2 FQGNSA. This CDR3 has 16 residues. The V segment lost 6 bases and the J segment 2 bases; nucleotides outside the gene matches: 11. For the CDR3, the DNA is TGTGCCAGCAGGAATGCCGGGACAGGGTTAACCTACGAGCAGTACTTC. It specifies CASRNAGTGLTYEQYF.

V usage is TRBV28 and J usage is TRBJ2-2; a possible D gene is TRBD2 (6 bases). CDR3 size: 15 residues. Germline V lookup: CDR1 MDHEN, CDR2 SYDVKM. Trimming cost V 1 base and J 6 bases, with 12 bases left between them. The CDR3 nucleotides read TGTGCCAGCAGTTTATCTGGCGGGGCCGCCGGGGAGCTGTTTTTT. Amino acid sequence: CASSLSGGAAGELFF.

The chain is built from TRBV2 and TRBJ2-4; 9 bases agree with TRBD1. CDR1 is SNHLY, CDR2 FYNNEI, per germline. Losses at the gene ends were 8 bases for V and 4 bases for J; bases not matched to a gene: 6. This CDR3 has 14 amino acids. The CDR3 DNA is TGTGCCAGCGACAGGGGACAGGGAAAAAACATTCAGTACTTC. This codes for CASDRGQGKNIQYF.

This clone has just a few counts. V gene TRBV6-5 combines with J gene TRBJ1-6, with 8 bases identical to TRBD1. The V gene end was trimmed by 2 bases and the J gene end by 8 bases; junction bases not matched to a gene: 2. This CDR3 contains 14 residues. CDR1 is MNHEY, CDR2 SVGAGI, per germline. The CDR3 DNA reads as TGTGCCAGCAGTTACGGACAGGGCCATTCACCCCTCCACTTT. This encodes CASSYGQGHSPLHF.

The chain links TRBV11-2 to TRBJ2-5, with a weak D call TRBD1 (6 bases). V lost 2 bases and J lost 1, with 20 bases in between. The CDR3 has 18 amino acids. Germline loops: CDR1 SGHAT, CDR2 FQNNGV. The CDR3 DNA sequence: TGTGCCAGCAGCTTATCCCCCCCCACTACAGGGTTCCAAGAGACCCAGTACTTC. It codes for CASSLSPPTTGFQETQYF. The full variable domain, in which reference TRBV11-2 and TRBJ2-5 provide the parts outside the CDR3, is EAGVAQSPRYKIIEKRQSVAFWCNPISGHATLYWYQQILGQGPKLLIQFQNNGVVDDSQLPKDRFSAERLKGVDSTLKIQPAKLEDSAVYLCASSLSPPTTGFQETQYFGPGTRLLVL.

The rearrangement links TRBV28 to TRBJ2-2, with 7 bases matching TRBD1. V lost 5 bases, J lost 6 bases, and 9 bases stayed unmatched. The CDR3 loop spans 15 amino acids. Germline loops: CDR1 MDHEN, CDR2 SYDVKM. CDR3 amino acids: CASSPPTGSPGELFF. CDR3 coding DNA: TGTGCCAGCAGTCCCCCGACAGGGTCCCCCGGGGAGCTGTTTTTT.

V usage is TRBV18 and J usage is TRBJ1-2; 12 nucleotides line up with TRBD1. The CDR3 loop spans 17 amino acids. Germline assignment: CDR1 KGHSH and CDR2 LQKENI. The J segment lost 6 bases and the V segment lost 5 bases, leaving 13 bases of the junction unmatched. CDR3 protein: CASSSKPPGQGANGYTF. The CDR3 DNA follows: TGTGCCAGCTCATCGAAACCTCCGGGACAGGGGGCAAATGGCTACACCTTC. Full variable domain (missing parts from reference TRBV18 and TRBJ1-2): NAGVMQNPRHLVRRRGQEARLRCSPMKGHSHVYWYRQLPEEGLKFMVYLQKENIIDESGMPKERFSAEFPKEGPSILRIQQVVRGDSAAYFCASSSKPPGQGANGYTFGSGTRLTVV.

This clone was found a few times. The chain joins TRBV6-5 to TRBJ2-3; 7 positions match TRBD2. CDR3 size: 15 residues. Trimming took 4 bases from V and 0 from J; bases not matched to a gene: 4. Germline V gene sequence: CDR1 MNHEY, CDR2 SVGAGI. The CDR3 DNA is TGTGCCAGCAGTTCTAGCGGAGCTAGCACAGATACGCAGTATTTT. Protein sequence: CASSSSGASTDTQYF.

This clone has just one count. Other DNA sequences in this specimen translate into the identical CDR3. The chain joins TRBV9 to TRBJ1-2; 12 positions match TRBD1. V shed 0 bases, J shed 5 bases, and the junction held 5 bases outside the gene matches. Germline CDR1 reads SGDLS; CDR2 reads YYNGEE. This CDR3 comprises 16 residues. The CDR3 loop is CASSVGGTGGKYGYTF. The CDR3 region has the DNA TGTGCCAGCAGCGTAGGTGGGACAGGGGGCAAGTATGGCTACACCTTC.

The chain is built from TRBV5-1 and TRBJ2-2; a weak D match, TRBD1 (5 bases). The germline gives CDR1 SGHRS, CDR2 YFSETQ. The germline V and J ends were trimmed by 0 bases and 4 bases, with 16 bases remaining between them. This CDR3 spans 17 amino acids. The DNA for the CDR3 is TGCGCCAGCAGCTTGGGTCCCCAGGGTTCAGCCACCGGGGAGCTGTTTTTT. It translates to CASSLGPQGSATGELFF.

The rearrangement uses TRBV27 and TRBJ1-5; D is possibly TRBD1 (5 bases). With 5 bases removed from V and 6 bases from J, the gap between germline ends came to 17 bases. Germline lookup yields CDR1 MNHEY and CDR2 SMNVEV (reference sequence). CDR3 length equals 15 residues. CDR3: CASSRGRGSFQPQHF. DNA for the CDR3: TGTGCCAGCAGTAGGGGACGGGGGAGTTTTCAGCCCCAGCATTTT.

The gene calls are TRBV18 and TRBJ2-1, with D tentatively TRBD2 (6 bases). Germline V gene sequence: CDR1 KGHSH, CDR2 LQKENI. Trimming stripped 1 base from V and 8 bases from J, with 18 bases between. CDR3 size: 16 residues. The CDR3 loop is CASSPQNLGSSYEQFF. DNA for the CDR3: TGTGCCAGCTCACCACAAAACCTCGGGAGCTCATATGAGCAGTTCTTC.

The V and J genes are TRBV28 and TRBJ2-7; D not certain. The CDR3 totals 12 residues. Trimming took 1 base from V and 2 from J, leaving 3 bases between them. Germline loops: CDR1 MDHEN, CDR2 SYDVKM. This CDR3 reads CASSLLTYEQYF. The DNA of the CDR3 is TGTGCCAGCAGTTTATTAACCTACGAGCAGTACTTC.

The V gene is TRBV7-6, the J gene TRBJ1-6; 7 nucleotides match TRBD1. CDR1 is SGHVS, CDR2 FNYEAQ, per germline. The CDR3 length is 15 residues. With V trimmed by 0 bases and J by 6 bases, 2 bases remained unmatched. In DNA form, the CDR3 reads TGTGCCAGCAGCTTAGCGACAGGGTTTAATTCACCCCTCCACTTT. Translating it yields CASSLATGFNSPLHF.

The chain couples TRBV2 to TRBJ2-5; perhaps TRBD1 as D (6 bases). The CDR3 is made up of 16 amino acids. The germline V and J ends were trimmed by 6 bases and 5 bases, with 22 bases remaining between them. Germline V CDR1 and CDR2: SNHLY, FYNNEI. CDR3 nucleotides: TGTGCCAGCAGAACACCGGACACGGACAGCGATGAGACCCAGTACTTC. Translating it yields CASRTPDTDSDETQYF.

V usage is TRBV28 and J usage is TRBJ2-1; 14 nucleotides align to TRBD2. V was clipped by 3 bases and J by 8 bases; unmatched bases: 6. The CDR3 covers 16 residues. In germline, CDR1 is MDHEN, CDR2 SYDVKM. The CDR3 DNA reads TGTGCCAGCAGTTTGTCGGGACTAGCGGGGGCCCATGAGCAGTTCTTC. This encodes CASSLSGLAGAHEQFF.

The J gene is TRBJ2-3, the V gene TRBV29-1; 8 bases fit TRBD2. The CDR3 sequence is 12 residues long. With 6 bases clipped from V and 4 bases from J, the junction kept 3 bases outside the gene matches. From germline, CDR1 is SQVTM and CDR2 ANQGSEA. Written as DNA, the CDR3 is TGCAGCGTGGGACTAGGAGCAGATACGCAGTATTTT. Its translation is CSVGLGADTQYF.